The 14 T cell receptor beta chains below come from one sample, sequenced in a study of T cell responses to AZD1222 COVID-19 vaccine. The data were produced by immunoSEQ multiplex PCR, yet TCRdb's version contains in-frame clones alone and is incomplete. Among 75,000 to 100,000 clones, 85% to 90% were seen once, and the ten largest hold approximately 27%. The sample here was peripheral blood, taken on day 0 of AZD1222 vaccination. The receptors were gathered from an adult in good health.

This chain uses TRBV5-4 with TRBJ2-7; D not resolved. The germline gives CDR1 SGHNT, CDR2 YYREEE (reference sequence). The CDR3 is 13 amino acids. V was shortened by 0 bases and J by 1 base, with 5 bases between the two germline ends. CDR3: CASSLASSYEQYF. The DNA for the CDR3 is TGTGCCAGCAGCTTGGCTAGTTCCTACGAGCAGTACTTC.

This chain uses TRBV14 with TRBJ2-5; no firm D call. Per the germline V gene, CDR1 is SGHDN and CDR2 is FVKESK. The V end was cut by 4 bases, the J end by 7 bases, with 13 bases between. The CDR3 has 13 amino acids. As DNA, the CDR3 is TGTGCCAGCAGCCGATCTGGCACGGGGACCCAGTACTTC. Residues: CASSRSGTGTQYF.

The chain uses TRBV7-3 and TRBJ2-2; 9 positions agree with TRBD1. The germline V gene encodes CDR1 SGHTA and CDR2 FQGTGA. J lost 4 bases, V lost 4 bases, and 4 bases had no gene match. The CDR3 loop spans 15 amino acids. CDR3 DNA sequence: TGTGCCAGCAGCTCTTCGACAGGGGGCACCGGGGAGCTGTTTTTT. This codes for CASSSSTGGTGELFF.

The J gene is TRBJ1-1, the V gene TRBV7-3, with D unresolved. Germline V CDR1 and CDR2: SGHTA, FQGTGA. This CDR3 has 13 amino acids. V lost 5 bases, J lost 0 bases, and 7 bases lay in between. As DNA, the CDR3 is TGTGCCAGCAGCCGGATGCTGAACACTGAAGCTTTCTTT. Its translation: CASSRMLNTEAFF.

J is TRBJ1-4 and V is TRBV7-9; D perhaps matches TRBD1 (5 bases). The CDR3 contains 14 residues. Between the trimmed V and J ends, which lost 5 bases and 5 bases, there was a span of 12 bases. Germline lookup yields CDR1 SEHNR and CDR2 FQNEAQ (reference sequence). In nucleotides, the CDR3 is TGTGCCAGCAGCGACCATCAGGGAAATGAAAAACTGTTTTTT. Translating gives CASSDHQGNEKLFF. Drawing the rest from reference TRBV7-9 and TRBJ1-4, the complete variable domain is DTGVSQNPRHKITKRGQNVTFRCDPISEHNRLYWYRQTLGQGPEFLTYFQNEAQLEKSRLLSDRFSAERPKGSFSTLEIQRTEQGDSAMYLCASSDHQGNEKLFFGSGTQLSVL.

The chain links TRBV7-6 to TRBJ1-1; D gene unclear. The V gene lost 7 bases and the J gene lost 3 bases, with 12 bases spanning the gap. This CDR3 has 13 residues. Looked up from germline, CDR1 is SGHVS and CDR2 is FNYEAQ. The CDR3 sequence is CASTVDGYTEAFF. CDR3 nucleotide sequence: TGTGCCAGCACCGTAGACGGGTACACTGAAGCTTTCTTT.

The chain recombines TRBV6-6 with TRBJ1-5; TRBD1 agrees at 9 bases. This CDR3 spans 14 amino acids. V gave up 4 bases and J gave up 6 bases; unmatched junction bases: 4. Germline V CDR1 and CDR2: MNHNY, SVGAGI (reference sequence). The CDR3 sequence: CASSSRQGGQPQHF. The CDR3 nucleotides are TGTGCCAGCAGTTCAAGACAGGGGGGTCAGCCCCAGCATTTT.

This sequence joins TRBV11-1 and TRBJ2-2; 9 bases fit TRBD1. The CDR3 loop spans 14 amino acids. J lost 6 bases, V lost 5 bases, and 4 bases had no gene match. Germline CDR1 SGHAT, CDR2 FQDESV (reference sequence). This CDR3 reads CASSQQGAAGELFF. The CDR3 DNA follows: TGTGCCAGCAGCCAACAGGGGGCTGCCGGGGAGCTGTTTTTT.

Only one count was recorded for this clone. The CDR3 bases are TGTGCCAGCAGCCCTGGGGTAGCGACAGATACGCAGTATTTT. This codes for CASSPGVATDTQYF. The rearrangement joins TRBV7-2 to TRBJ2-3, with D possibly being TRBD2 (5 bases). Trimming stripped 5 bases from V and 3 bases from J, with 12 bases between. The CDR3 spans 14 residues. Looked up from germline, CDR1 is SGHTA and CDR2 is FQGNSA. Supplemented by reference TRBV7-2 and TRBJ2-3, the full variable domain reads GAGVSQSPSNKVTEKGKDVELRCDPISGHTALYWYRQSLGQGLEFLIYFQGNSAPDKSGLPSDRFSAERTGGSVSTLTIQRTQQEDSAVYLCASSPGVATDTQYFGPGTRLTVL.

V usage is TRBV11-3 and J usage is TRBJ2-1, with 8 bases aligning to TRBD2. Germline values: CDR1 SGHNT, CDR2 YENEEA. The CDR3 runs 13 residues. The junction had 6 bases not matched to a gene; V was cut back by 1 base and J by 13 bases. This CDR3 reads CASSLVGGVVQFF. CDR3 in DNA: TGTGCCAGCAGCTTAGTCGGGGGGGTCGTACAGTTCTTC.

The V gene is TRBV3-1 (or the pseudogene TRBV3-2), the J gene TRBJ2-2; possibly TRBD1 for D (6 bases). Trimming took 6 bases from V and 7 from J, leaving 12 bases between them. The CDR3 contains 13 residues. Germline values: CDR1 LGHDT, CDR2 YNNKEL (reference sequence). CDR3 coding DNA: TGTGCCAGCAGTCAACAGGGTATCGGGGAGCTGTTTTTT. Its protein product is CASSQQGIGELFF.

V gene TRBV5-4 combines with J gene TRBJ1-2; unclear D gene. There are 13 residues in the CDR3. With 2 bases removed from V and 4 bases from J, the gap between germline ends came to 9 bases. Germline CDR1 is SGHNT and CDR2 is YYREEE (reference sequence). CDR3 in DNA: TGTGCCAGCAGCTTACAAGGAATCTATGGCTACACCTTC. It yields the protein CASSLQGIYGYTF. Full variable domain (outside the CDR3, taken from reference TRBV5-4 and TRBJ1-2): ETGVTQSPTHLIKTRGQQVTLRCSSQSGHNTVSWYQQALGQGPQFIFQYYREEENGRGNFPPRFSGLQFPNYSSELNVNALELDDSALYLCASSLQGIYGYTFGSGTRLTVV.

The J gene is TRBJ1-6, the V gene TRBV30, with TRBD1 matching over 7 bases. Germline lookup yields CDR1 GTSNPN and CDR2 SVGIG (reference sequence). The CDR3 is 12 amino acids. Trimming cost V 3 bases and J 9 bases; bases outside gene matches: 2. CDR3 sequence (DNA): TGTGCCTGGAGCTACAGGGGTTCACCCCTCCACTTT. Translation gives CAWSYRGSPLHF.

This clone was recorded once. J is TRBJ2-7 and V is TRBV3-1 (or the pseudogene TRBV3-2); 13 nucleotides agree with TRBD2. Germline values: CDR1 LGHDT, CDR2 YNNKEL (reference sequence). There are 15 residues in the CDR3. V lost 4 bases, J lost 2 bases, and 2 bases stayed unmatched. The CDR3 bases are TGTGCCAGCAGCCCGGGACTAGCGGGAACCTACGAGCAGTACTTC. Amino acids: CASSPGLAGTYEQYF.